This entry lists 10 T cell receptor beta chains sequenced from one sample in a study of CD8+ T cells in alopecia areata (dated by TCRdb to the late 2010s). Library preparation employed the immunoSEQ multiplex PCR assay. RNA was extracted from all samples and reverse transcribed into cDNA as template for TCR sequencing. This immuneACCESS table, as held by TCRdb, lists in-frame sequences with V and J called but not all clones. Of the missing ones, under half trace to an unresolved V gene in checked studies; the others have no known cause. Recorded for this sample are some 130,000 clones; nearly 55% of them occurred a single time. The leading ten clones occupy roughly 15% of the sample. What this sample's time point label stands for: around 4 weeks on oral tofacitinib. The treatment or condition label of this sample denotes: oral pan-JAK inhibitor, 5-10 mg twice daily. The input for sequencing was CD8+ T cells sorted from blood, taken at week 4, from a patient treated with tofacitinib. These receptors were collected from a human donor with alopecia areata.

The chain links TRBV9 to TRBJ1-1; maybe TRBD1 (5 bases). CDR1 and CDR2 from the germline V gene are SGDLS and YYNGEE. The CDR3 totals 14 residues. V was pared by 0 bases and J by 4 bases, with 10 bases between. The CDR3 region is CASSVADGGTEAFF. In DNA form, the CDR3 reads TGTGCCAGCAGCGTAGCTGATGGGGGCACTGAAGCTTTCTTT.

This clone showed up just a few times. This chain uses TRBV5-1 with TRBJ2-6; unclear D gene. The CDR3 length is 15 residues. In germline, CDR1 is SGHRS, CDR2 YFSETQ. Trimming cost V 4 bases and J 0 bases, with 8 bases left between them. The CDR3 bases are TGCGCCAGCAGCCAGGATTTCTCTGGGGCCAACGTCCTGACTTTC. As protein: CASSQDFSGANVLTF.

The table lists this clone with a few counts. This sequence joins TRBV6-6 and TRBJ2-5; maybe TRBD2 (6 bases). V lost 2 bases to trimming and J lost 5 bases, with 12 bases between them. Germline loops: CDR1 MNHNY, CDR2 SVGAGI (reference sequence). This CDR3 is built from 14 residues. CDR3: CASSYVGLAETQYF. CDR3 coding DNA: TGTGCCAGCAGTTACGTCGGGCTAGCGGAGACCCAGTACTTC.

This clone was seen a few times. CDR3 DNA: TGCAGCGTTGAAGAAGAACATAATGAGCAGTTCTTC. Translating gives CSVEEEHNEQFF. V gene TRBV29-1 combines with J gene TRBJ2-1; D gene ambiguous. In germline, CDR1 is SQVTM, CDR2 ANQGSEA. V gave up 0 bases and J gave up 7 bases, with 7 bases separating them. The CDR3 spans 12 residues.

The gene calls are TRBV29-1 and TRBJ1-4, with D unclear. CDR1 SQVTM and CDR2 ANQGSEA come from the germline V gene. The CDR3 spans 12 residues. V was pared by 5 bases and J by 3 bases, with 7 bases between. The CDR3 reads CSVWTSNEKLFF. The CDR3 DNA sequence: TGCAGCGTTTGGACCTCTAATGAAAAACTGTTTTTT.

This clone was seen more than once but under ten times. The rearrangement links TRBV27 to TRBJ2-1; D may be TRBD2 (6 bases). V was cut by 8 bases and J by 4 bases, with 21 bases left in between. The CDR3 consists of 16 residues. Germline CDR1 MNHEY, CDR2 SMNVEV (reference sequence). For the CDR3, the DNA is TGTGCCAGCGTATCACCGGTCGGGGGTCTTTACAATGAGCAGTTCTTC. Translating gives CASVSPVGGLYNEQFF.

Details on this clone: Other DNA sequences in the same sample also yield this CDR3. DNA for the CDR3: TGTGCCAGCAGCTTGGGATCTAGCACAGATACGCAGTATTTT. Its protein is CASSLGSSTDTQYF. The chain links TRBV5-6 to TRBJ2-3; D unresolved. The germline V and J ends were trimmed by 0 bases and 0 bases, with 5 bases remaining between them. In germline, CDR1 is SGHDT, CDR2 YYEEEE. The CDR3 runs 14 residues. Full variable domain (missing parts from reference TRBV5-6 and TRBJ2-3): DAGVTQSPTHLIKTRGQQVTLRCSPKSGHDTVSWYQQALGQGPQFIFQYYEEEERQRGNFPDRFSGHQFPNYSSELNVNALLLGDSALYLCASSLGSSTDTQYFGPGTRLTVL.

This clone was recorded only once. The CDR3 sequence is CASSASVGHSSYEQYF. Here the CDR3 DNA reads TGTGCCAGCAGTGCATCGGTGGGTCACAGCTCCTACGAGCAGTACTTC. The chain has TRBV27 and TRBJ2-7; D not certain. V was shortened by 5 bases and J by 0 bases, with 17 bases between the two germline ends. CDR3 length: 16 amino acids. Germline V CDR1 and CDR2: MNHEY, SMNVEV (reference sequence).

This chain connects TRBV30 to TRBJ1-6; D remains ambiguous. The CDR3 consists of 16 residues. Trimming took off 0 bases at V and 5 bases at J, with 14 bases between the two ends. Per the germline V gene, CDR1 is GTSNPN and CDR2 is SVGIG (reference sequence). The CDR3 DNA sequence: TGTGCCTGGAGTGTACTTGGACCTCGACATAATTCACCCCTCCACTTT. Its translation: CAWSVLGPRHNSPLHF.

V and J are TRBV5-4 and TRBJ2-5; D is unresolved. Trimming pared 2 bases from V and 2 bases from J, leaving 10 bases between. The germline V gene encodes CDR1 SGHNT and CDR2 YYREEE (reference sequence). The CDR3 spans 14 residues. The CDR3 DNA is TGTGCCAGCAGCTTAGCACAGAAACAAGAGACCCAGTACTTC. This gives the protein CASSLAQKQETQYF.